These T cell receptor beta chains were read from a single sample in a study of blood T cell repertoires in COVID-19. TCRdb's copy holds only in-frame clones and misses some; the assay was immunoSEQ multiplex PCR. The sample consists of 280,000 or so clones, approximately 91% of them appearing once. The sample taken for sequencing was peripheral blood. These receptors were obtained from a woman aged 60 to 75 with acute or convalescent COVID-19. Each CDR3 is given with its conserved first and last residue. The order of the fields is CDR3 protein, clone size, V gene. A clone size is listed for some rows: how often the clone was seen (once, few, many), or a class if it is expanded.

cdr3_aa: CASSSPGQPQHF
clone_size: .
v_call: TRBV5-4

cdr3_aa: CASSPTPFEQYF
clone_size: .
v_call: TRBV4-1

cdr3_aa: CASSSRVRTDTQYF
clone_size: once
v_call: TRBV19

cdr3_aa: CASSLAADEQYF
clone_size: .
v_call: TRBV5-1

cdr3_aa: CASSIGQGELFF
clone_size: .
v_call: TRBV19

cdr3_aa: CASTQTPGTVNTEAFF
clone_size: .
v_call: TRBV7-9

cdr3_aa: CASSLWASGRSNEQFF
clone_size: few
v_call: TRBV27

cdr3_aa: CASSSRDFLGGLFF
clone_size: .
v_call: TRBV7-2

cdr3_aa: CASSWIDREDGYTF
clone_size: once
v_call: TRBV5-4

cdr3_aa: CASSLTGDSPLHF
clone_size: .
v_call: TRBV14

cdr3_aa: CASSSAGGGQPQHF
clone_size: few
v_call: TRBV28

cdr3_aa: CASRSQGVSNQPQHF
clone_size: .
v_call: TRBV2

cdr3_aa: CATRGAGGPDTQYF
clone_size: .
v_call: TRBV24-1

cdr3_aa: CSVEDAASYRNEQFF
clone_size: .
v_call: TRBV29-1

cdr3_aa: CASSEPGLAGGRYNEQFF
clone_size: .
v_call: TRBV2

cdr3_aa: CASSVEGQGSTEAFF
clone_size: once
v_call: TRBV9

cdr3_aa: CASSPLGAGENYGYTF
clone_size: .
v_call: TRBV18

cdr3_aa: CASSPSGFRTEAFF
clone_size: .
v_call: TRBV6-5

cdr3_aa: CASSLAGRVVGNQPQHF
clone_size: .
v_call: TRBV5-4

cdr3_aa: CASTLHLGGTEAFF
clone_size: once
v_call: TRBV11-2

cdr3_aa: CASSFTSGGTGELFF
clone_size: .
v_call: TRBV3-1/TRBV3-2

cdr3_aa: CASSLTGKHGYTF
clone_size: .
v_call: TRBV28

cdr3_aa: CASSLGGQGAGNTIYF
clone_size: once
v_call: TRBV7-2

cdr3_aa: CASRSTTGGGDNQPQHF
clone_size: .
v_call: TRBV7-9

cdr3_aa: CASSAGLAELYNEQFF
clone_size: .
v_call: TRBV9